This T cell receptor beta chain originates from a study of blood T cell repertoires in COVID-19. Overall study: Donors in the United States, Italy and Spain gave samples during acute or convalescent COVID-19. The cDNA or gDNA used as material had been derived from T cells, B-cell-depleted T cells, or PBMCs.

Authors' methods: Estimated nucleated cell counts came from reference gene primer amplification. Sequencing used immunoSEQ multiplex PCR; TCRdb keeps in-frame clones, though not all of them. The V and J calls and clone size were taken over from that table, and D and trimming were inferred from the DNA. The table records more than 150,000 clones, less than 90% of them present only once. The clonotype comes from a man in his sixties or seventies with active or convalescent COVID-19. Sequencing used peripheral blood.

CDR3 DNA sequence: TGTGCCAGTAGTACCTTGAACAGGGAAAACACTGAAGCTTTCTTT. Amino acid sequence: CASSTLNRENTEAFF. The J gene is TRBJ1-1, the V gene TRBV19; maybe TRBD1 (6 bases). Looked up from germline, CDR1 is LNHDA and CDR2 is SQIVND (reference sequence). Trimming left V 4 bases short and J 2 bases short, with 14 bases between. This CDR3 contains 15 residues.